The clone carrying this T cell receptor beta chain is labeled as medium-sized. The target antigen is unknown. Amplification used 52 TRBV primers and 13 TRBJ primers. The repertoire was sequenced with immunoSEQ multiplex PCR; TCRdb's copy has only in-frame clones and lacks some. This sample has roughly 23,000 clones; about 88% occur once, and the top ten carry approximately 1.4%. This sample is part of a study of regulatory T cells. Study findings and constraints: Hydrophobic residues at CDR3 positions 6 and 7 were enriched in conventional CD4+ T cells of CD3G-deficient patients.

V shed 3 bases, J shed 0 bases, and the junction held 7 bases outside the gene matches. Germline V lookup: CDR1 MNHNS, CDR2 SASEGT. The CDR3 loop spans 16 amino acids. The sequenced sample consisted of conventional CD4+ T cells sorted from blood. This chain uses TRBV6-1 with TRBJ1-2, with 7 bases identical to TRBD1. This receptor was identified in a child under 18 with CD3G deficiency. The DNA of the CDR3 is TGTGCCAGCAGTGATGCGGACAGGCCAACTAACTATGGCTACACCTTC. Residues: CASSDADRPTNYGYTF.